In its sample, the clone carrying this TCR beta chain was seen a few times. The antigen remains undetermined. The data stem from a study of vaccination and CD4 T cells after COVID-19. Whole-study context: Post-COVID draws came a median approximately 93 days after diagnosis (range 35 to 161). General study points: Researchers report that 304 of 307 vaccine-specific clones in convalescent patients proved spike mono-reactive.

Treatment meaning: roughly 10-day PBMC culture with coronavirus spike peptide pools or control peptides (ViraFEST assay). Collection of the unexposed donor's CD4+ T cells took place before the COVID-19 pandemic (2011-2018). Cultured CD4+ T cell DNA underwent sequencing with the Oncomine TCR Beta short-read assay. Genomic DNA extraction was carried out from cultured CD4+ T cells. TCRdb processed the PCR reads anew with MiXCR; each CDR3 protein has one entry. The sample has thousands of distinct CDR3 sequences, 41% seen once. Material: CD4+ T cells from blood, cultured in vitro. The clonotype was recovered from a human donor in good health.

The CDR3 region is CSALRQGAWQPQHF. DNA for the CDR3: TGCAGTGCTTTGCGACAGGGGGCATGGCAGCCCCAGCATTTT. The chain couples TRBV20-1 to TRBJ1-5; 10 bases align to TRBD1. After removal of 5 bases from V and 7 bases from J, the junction contained 8 bases not matched to a gene. This CDR3 has 14 amino acids. Germline V CDR1 and CDR2: DFQATT, SNEGSKA (reference sequence).